This T cell receptor beta chain was sequenced for a study of graft-versus-host responses after intestinal transplantation. CDR1 is MNHEY and CDR2 is SVGAGI in the germline V gene. CDR3 length: 15 residues. V lost 6 bases, J lost 4 bases, and 18 bases lay in between. Study-wide results and limits: The study associated peak circulating GvH clone levels with early post-transplant HvG declines.

The table came from immunoSEQ multiplex PCR; TCRdb's copy has only in-frame clones and leaves some out. The sample lists about 80,000 clones, 92% occurring once. Concerning this clone itself: What it binds is not known.

Source: PBMCs, taken 98 days after intestinal transplantation. J is TRBJ1-2 and V is TRBV6-5; D call uncertain. The sequence was collected from a human patient who received an intestinal transplant, so some T cells may come from the graft donor. The CDR3 nucleotides are TGTGCCAGCAGCCAAGGATTACTGTCCCTCTATGGCTACACCTTC. Its protein product is CASSQGLLSLYGYTF.